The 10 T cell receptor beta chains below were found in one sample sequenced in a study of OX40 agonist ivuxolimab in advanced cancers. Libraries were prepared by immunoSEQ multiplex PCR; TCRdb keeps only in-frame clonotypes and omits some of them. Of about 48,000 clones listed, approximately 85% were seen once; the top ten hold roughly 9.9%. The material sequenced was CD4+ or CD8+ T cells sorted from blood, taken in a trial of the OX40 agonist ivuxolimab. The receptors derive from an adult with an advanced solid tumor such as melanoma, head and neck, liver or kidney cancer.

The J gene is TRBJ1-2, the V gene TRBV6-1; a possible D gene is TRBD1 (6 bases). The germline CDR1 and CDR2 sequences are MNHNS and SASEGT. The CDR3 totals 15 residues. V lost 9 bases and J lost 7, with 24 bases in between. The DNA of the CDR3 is TGTGCCAGTTTCAGGGGAGGTTCACTAGGCAGTGGCTACACCTTC. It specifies CASFRGGSLGSGYTF.

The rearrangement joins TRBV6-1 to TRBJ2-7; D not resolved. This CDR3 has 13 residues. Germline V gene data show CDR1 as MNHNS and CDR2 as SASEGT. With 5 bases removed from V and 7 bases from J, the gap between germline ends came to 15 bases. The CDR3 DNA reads TGTGCCAGCAGTTATACACGGGTAGGGGAGCAGTACTTC. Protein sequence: CASSYTRVGEQYF.

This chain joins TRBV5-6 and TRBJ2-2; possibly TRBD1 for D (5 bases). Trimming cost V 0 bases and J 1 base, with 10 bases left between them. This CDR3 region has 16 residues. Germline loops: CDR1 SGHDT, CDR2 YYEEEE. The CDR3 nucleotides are TGTGCCAGCAGCTTGGTTTCGCAGGGGAACACCGGGGAGCTGTTTTTT. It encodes CASSLVSQGNTGELFF.

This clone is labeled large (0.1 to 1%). CDR3 bases: TGTGCCAGCAGCCCACCTCCCGGGACTAGGAGTTGGGAGACCCAGTACTTC. Protein sequence: CASSPPPGTRSWETQYF. The J gene is TRBJ2-5, the V gene TRBV5-5, with 8 bases fitting TRBD2. J lost 5 bases, V lost 4 bases, and 16 bases had no gene match. Germline assignment: CDR1 SGHKS and CDR2 YYEKEE (reference sequence). CDR3 size: 17 residues. Filled out from reference TRBV5-5 and TRBJ2-5, the complete variable domain reads DAGVTQSPTHLIKTRGQQVTLRCSPISGHKSVSWYQQVLGQGPQFIFQYYEKEERGRGNFPDRFSARQFPNYSSELNVNALLLGDSALYLCASSPPPGTRSWETQYFGPGTRLLVL.

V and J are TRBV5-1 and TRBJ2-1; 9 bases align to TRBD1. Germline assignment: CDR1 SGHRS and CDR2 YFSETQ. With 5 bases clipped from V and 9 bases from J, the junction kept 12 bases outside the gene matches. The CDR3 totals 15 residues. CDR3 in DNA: TGCGCCAGCAGAGCAAGGGACAGGGATAGCATTGAGCAGTTCTTC. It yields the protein CASRARDRDSIEQFF.

DNA for the CDR3: TGTGCCAGCAGCCGGACCCTCTCTGGGGCCAACGTCCTGACTTTC. This encodes CASSRTLSGANVLTF. The chain joins TRBV14 to TRBJ2-6; no clear D gene. There are 15 residues in the CDR3. The V end lost 4 bases, the J end lost 0 bases, and 7 bases lay between the germline ends. Germline CDR1 and CDR2: SGHDN and FVKESK.

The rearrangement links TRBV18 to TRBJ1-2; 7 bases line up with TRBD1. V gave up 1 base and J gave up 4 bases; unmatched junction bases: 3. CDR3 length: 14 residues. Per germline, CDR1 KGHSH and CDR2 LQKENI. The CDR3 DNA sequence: TGTGCCAGCTCACCACAGGGGGCTGCCTATGGCTACACCTTC. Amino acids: CASSPQGAAYGYTF.

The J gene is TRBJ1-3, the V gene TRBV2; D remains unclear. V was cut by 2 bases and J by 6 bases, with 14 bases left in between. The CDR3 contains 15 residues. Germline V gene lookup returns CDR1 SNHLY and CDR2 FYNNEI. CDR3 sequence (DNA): TGTGCCAGCAGTGAAAGGCAGCCCCAACTAAACACCATATATTTT. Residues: CASSERQPQLNTIYF.

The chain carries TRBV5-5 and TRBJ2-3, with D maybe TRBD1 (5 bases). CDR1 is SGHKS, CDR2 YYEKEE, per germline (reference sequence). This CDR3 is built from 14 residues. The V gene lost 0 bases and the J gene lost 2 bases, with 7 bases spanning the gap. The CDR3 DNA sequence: TGTGCCAGCAGCTTGGGACAGTACACAGATACGCAGTATTTT. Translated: CASSLGQYTDTQYF.

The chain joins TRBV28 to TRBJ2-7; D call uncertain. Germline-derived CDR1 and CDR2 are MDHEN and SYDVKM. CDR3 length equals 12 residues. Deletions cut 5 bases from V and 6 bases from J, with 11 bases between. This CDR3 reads CASSPSWSEQYF. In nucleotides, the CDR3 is TGTGCCAGCAGTCCCTCTTGGTCCGAGCAGTACTTC.